This TCR beta chain came from a study of T cell responses to AZD1222 COVID-19 vaccine. Study results and limitations: AZD1222 recipients seropositive at baseline numbered only five to seven.

Measured with immunoSEQ multiplex PCR; TCRdb has only the in-frame clones, and not every one. The sample has some 170,000 clones, 92% seen once; the top ten hold roughly 4.3%. Between the trimmed V and J ends, which lost 2 bases and 8 bases, there was a span of 18 bases. CDR1 is MGHRA, CDR2 YSYEKL, per germline. This CDR3 contains 15 residues. Note on this clone: Its target is unknown.

This receptor was obtained from an adult in good health. Material: peripheral blood, obtained on day 0 of MenACWY control vaccination. J is TRBJ1-2 and V is TRBV4-1; maybe TRBD1 (5 bases). The CDR3 nucleotides read TGCGCCAGCAGCCAAACCCGGGGAGGGGCAGGCGGCTACACCTTC. Amino acids: CASSQTRGGAGGYTF.